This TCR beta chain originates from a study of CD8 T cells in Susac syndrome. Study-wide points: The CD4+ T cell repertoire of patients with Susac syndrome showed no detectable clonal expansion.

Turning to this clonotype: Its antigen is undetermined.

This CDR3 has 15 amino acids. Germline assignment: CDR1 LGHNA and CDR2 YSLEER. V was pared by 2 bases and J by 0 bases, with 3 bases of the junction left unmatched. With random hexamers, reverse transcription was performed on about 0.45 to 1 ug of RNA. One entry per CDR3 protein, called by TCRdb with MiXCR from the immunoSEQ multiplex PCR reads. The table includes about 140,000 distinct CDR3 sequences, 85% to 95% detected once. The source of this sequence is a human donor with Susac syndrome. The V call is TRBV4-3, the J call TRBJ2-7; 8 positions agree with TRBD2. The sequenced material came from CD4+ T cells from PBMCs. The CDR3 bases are TGCGCCAGCAGCCAAACAGCGGGAGACTCCTACGAGCAGTACTTC. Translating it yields CASSQTAGDSYEQYF.